The rows below give T cell receptor beta chains drawn from one sample of a study of beta chain features in type 1 diabetes. Method: immunoSEQ multiplex PCR; TCRdb's copy keeps in-frame clones and lacks some. The data show some 250,000 clones, about a tenth seen once. Sequencing was carried out using naive CD4+ T cells from blood. These receptors all come from a man aged 25-45 years with type 1 diabetes. CDR3s include the opening cysteine and the closing phenylalanine or tryptophan. The order of the fields is V gene, J gene, clone size, D gene, CDR3 protein, CDR3 DNA. The D gene is left open where the match is weak. The size of a clone is reported for some rows only, either as once, few or many, or as a class for expanded clones.

TRBV7-9	TRBJ1-1	-	-	CASSREGQNTEAFF	TGTGCCAGCAGCAGAGAGGGCCAGAACACTGAAGCTTTCTTT
TRBV2	TRBJ1-5	few	-	CASSEASMVWAQPQHF	TGTGCCAGCAGTGAAGCTTCTATGGTCTGGGCTCAGCCCCAGCATTTT
TRBV11-2	TRBJ2-1	-	-	CASSPRLPTIGQFF	TGTGCCAGCAGCCCCAGGTTGCCTACAATAGGGCAGTTCTTC
TRBV7-2	TRBJ2-1	-	-	CASSPSRTDSKQFF	TGTGCCAGCAGCCCCTCCCGGACAGACTCTAAGCAGTTCTTC
TRBV6-5	TRBJ1-1	few	-	CASSYRGQLQAFF	TGTGCCAGCAGTTACCGTGGACAGTTGCAAGCTTTCTTT
TRBV9	TRBJ2-7	few	-	CASSGTSVGGYEQYF	TGTGCCAGCAGCGGGACTTCAGTGGGCGGGTACGAGCAGTACTTC
TRBV25-1	TRBJ1-1	few	-	CASSEFGLKAEAFF	TGTGCCAGCAGTGAATTTGGACTGAAGGCTGAAGCTTTCTTT
TRBV6-1	TRBJ1-5	few	-	CASSEGVFGNQPQHF	TGTGCCAGCAGTGAAGGCGTGTTCGGCAATCAGCCCCAGCATTTT
TRBV2	TRBJ2-4	-	-	CASSEGRVTRNIQYF	TGTGCCAGCAGTGAAGGCAGGGTCACCAGAAACATTCAGTACTTC
TRBV11-2	TRBJ2-5	few	TRBD1	CASSLGDRTETQYF	TGTGCCAGCAGCTTGGGGGACAGGACAGAGACCCAGTACTTC
TRBV9	TRBJ2-3	few	TRBD1	CASSARGDRVSDTQYF	TGTGCCAGCAGCGCCCGGGGGGACAGGGTATCAGATACGCAGTATTTT
TRBV18	TRBJ2-5	few	-	CASSPYGETQYF	TGTGCCAGCTCACCCTATGGAGAGACCCAGTACTTC
TRBV18	TRBJ1-2	-	TRBD1	CASSPVSEGANGYTF	TGTGCCAGCTCACCAGTTTCGGAGGGGGCGAATGGCTACACCTTC
TRBV9	TRBJ1-6	-	-	CASSVDPGDPGSPLHF	TGTGCCAGCAGCGTAGACCCCGGGGATCCGGGTTCACCCCTCCACTTT
TRBV5-1	TRBJ2-3	-	-	CASNRGASTDTQYF	TGCGCCAGCAACCGGGGGGCAAGCACAGATACGCAGTATTTT
TRBV7-9	TRBJ2-1	few	TRBD2	CASSRLAGGRFNEQFF	TGTGCCAGCAGCCGACTAGCGGGGGGGCGTTTCAATGAGCAGTTCTTC
TRBV5-6	TRBJ2-7	few	TRBD1	CASTWDRAGEQYF	TGTGCCAGCACCTGGGACAGGGCCGGAGAGCAGTACTTC
TRBV6-1	TRBJ1-5	-	-	CASSPGRVDQPQHF	TGTGCCAGCAGTCCCGGGAGGGTGGATCAGCCCCAGCATTTT
TRBV6-5	TRBJ2-7	few	-	CASRRNRLPLDEQYF	TGTGCCAGCAGACGAAATAGACTACCCCTGGACGAGCAGTACTTC